Shown below are 17 T cell receptor beta chains from a single sample sequenced in a study of CDR3 diversity in severe acne. MiXCR, applied by TCRdb to the PCR reads, yields one record per CDR3 protein. The repertoire holds about 93,000 distinct CDR3 sequences, 45% to 50% seen once, with 10% in the top ten. Material: blood. The source is a male donor in good health, serving as a control.

This clonotype occurred once. At one end the junction does not follow the germline gene, possibly because of a read error. The V gene is TRBV2, the J gene TRBJ1-3, with 7 positions matching TRBD1. This CDR3 has 14 amino acids. CDR1 is SNHLY, CDR2 FYNNEI, per germline. The CDR3 bases are TGTGCCACCAGACCGGGCCTCAGGGGGGACACCGTATATTTT. As protein: CATRPGLRGDTVYF.

This clonotype was recorded a few times. V and J are TRBV25-1 and TRBJ2-5; TRBD1 aligns across 8 bases. The tail of the sequence fits TRBJ2-1 better, so the J call may be wrong. CDR3 length: 13 amino acids. Germline assignment: CDR1 MGHDK and CDR2 SYGVNS. CDR3 nucleotide sequence: TGTGCCAGCAGGGCTAGACAGGGGCATGAGCAGTTCTTC. Amino acid sequence: CASRARQGHEQFF.

This clonotype was seen a single time. A much bigger clone sits one base away, suggesting this may be a read error. This chain connects TRBV29-1 to TRBJ1-2, with a tentative D call TRBD1 (6 bases). This CDR3 has 13 amino acids. Trimming shortened V by 6 bases and J by 6 bases, and 17 bases separated the two germline ends. Germline V gives CDR1 SQVTM, CDR2 ANQGSEA. The CDR3 loop reads CSVRGTRVHGYTF. The CDR3 nucleotides read TGCAGCGTAAGAGGGACAAGGGTCCATGGCTACACCTTC.

Points on this clonotype: The junction shows a germline mismatch at one end, possibly a read error. The chain is built from TRBV6-1 and TRBJ1-6; D is uncertain. The CDR3 extends over 13 amino acids. CDR1 and CDR2 (germline): MNHNS, SASEGT. This chain's CDR3 is CASGTPYNPPLHF. In DNA, the CDR3 is TGTGCCAGCGGAACACCATATAATCCACCCCTCCACTTT.

This clonotype showed up just a few times. The V and J genes are TRBV24-1 and TRBJ2-7; TRBD1 is a possible D gene (5 bases). V lost 9 bases and J 2 bases, leaving 16 bases between the germline ends. The CDR3 has 14 residues. Germline V CDR1 and CDR2: KGHDR, SFDVKD. The chain's CDR3 is CATGADVPPYEQYF. The CDR3 bases are TGTGCCACCGGGGCGGACGTGCCCCCCTACGAGCAGTACTTC.

This clonotype came up once. This chain links TRBV29-1 with TRBJ2-7; 10 bases line up with TRBD2. Germline V gene lookup returns CDR1 SQVTM and CDR2 ANQGSEA. The ends lost 0 bases at V and 2 bases at J; junction bases unmatched: 10. This CDR3 has 17 residues. CDR3 coding DNA: TGCAGCGTTGAAGACCCACTAGCGGGAAGTCAGACCTACGAGCAGTACTTC. Encoded protein: CSVEDPLAGSQTYEQYF.

For this clonotype: The germline gene is not matched at one end of the junction; a read error may be the cause. The CDR3 protein is CASSVQGATNERLFF. The CDR3 DNA sequence: TGTGCCAGCAGTGTACAGGGAGCAACTAATGAAAGACTGTTTTTT. The rearrangement uses TRBV2 and TRBJ1-4, with D possibly matching TRBD1 (6 bases). Germline CDR1 and CDR2: SNHLY and FYNNEI. The CDR3 totals 15 residues.

The CDR3 region is CATTPGTGQETQYF. The CDR3 region has the DNA TGTGCCACGACCCCCGGGACAGGGCAAGAGACCCAGTACTTC. The V call is TRBV10-3, the J call TRBJ2-5, with 9 bases matching TRBD1. CDR1 and CDR2 from the germline V gene are ENHRY and SYGVKD. This CDR3 contains 14 residues. With V trimmed by 10 bases and J by 2 bases, 8 bases remained unmatched.

This clonotype was seen repeatedly, ten times or more. This chain connects TRBV6-1 to TRBJ2-7, with 9 bases aligning to TRBD1. The germline CDR1 and CDR2 sequences are MNHNS and SASEGT. This CDR3 has 15 residues. V shed 6 bases, J shed 1 base, and the junction held 7 bases outside the gene matches. DNA of the CDR3: TGTGCCAGCAGGATACAGGGGGCGGGTTCCTACGAGCAGTACTTC. It encodes CASRIQGAGSYEQYF.

The V and J genes are TRBV6-5 and TRBJ2-7; 8 bases fit TRBD1. Trimming removed 6 bases from V and 5 bases from J; junction bases left unmatched: 6. This CDR3 region has 13 residues. Germline V gene sequence: CDR1 MNHEY, CDR2 SVGAGI. CDR3 nucleotides: TGTGCCAGCAGCCCGGACAGGGACCACGAGCAGTACTTC. This encodes CASSPDRDHEQYF.

In its sample, this clonotype was seen a few times. CDR3 sequence (DNA): TGCAGTGCGGGAGGGCAGGGCAATCAGCCCCAGCATTTT. It yields the protein CSAGGQGNQPQHF. The rearrangement uses TRBV20-1 and TRBJ1-5; no reliable D call. The CDR3 length is 13 residues. V shed 6 bases and J shed 2 bases, with 11 bases lying between them. Germline CDR1 and CDR2: DFQATT and SNEGSKA (reference sequence).

At least ten counts were recorded for this clonotype. The V call is TRBV6-5, the J call TRBJ1-3, with D maybe TRBD1 (6 bases). The germline gives CDR1 MNHEY, CDR2 SVGAGI. The CDR3 consists of 14 residues. The V gene lost 7 bases and the J gene lost 0 bases, with 10 bases spanning the gap. This chain's CDR3 is CASKAQGSGNTIYF. The DNA of the CDR3 is TGTGCCAGCAAAGCACAGGGCTCTGGAAACACCATATATTTT.

This chain links TRBV29-1 with TRBJ2-7, with D perhaps matching TRBD1 (6 bases). V shed 7 bases and J shed 0 bases, with 10 bases lying between them. CDR3 length equals 12 residues. Per germline, CDR1 SQVTM and CDR2 ANQGSEA. CDR3 sequence: CSARDTSYEQYF. CDR3 coding DNA: TGCAGCGCCAGGGACACCTCCTACGAGCAGTACTTC.

Remarks on this clonotype: The junction departs from germline at one end; a sequencing error may be responsible. The chain employs TRBV20-1 and TRBJ1-2; D remains unclear. The CDR3 has 11 amino acids. CDR1 and CDR2 (germline): DFQATT, SNEGSKA (reference sequence). CDR3 amino acids: CSARGAIGYTF. The CDR3 DNA reads as TGCAGTGCCAGAGGAGCTATCGGCTACACCTTC.

CDR3 amino acids: CASSPGGSARETQYF. In DNA, the CDR3 is TGTGCCAGCAGCCCCGGCGGGAGCGCCCGGGAGACCCAGTACTTC. The chain has TRBV7-8 and TRBJ2-5, with 7 nucleotides matching TRBD2. Germline values: CDR1 SGHVS, CDR2 FQNEAQ. Trimming cost V 5 bases and J 5 bases; bases outside gene matches: 11. The CDR3 covers 15 residues.

As DNA, the CDR3 is TGTGCCAGCAGCCAAGGGGGAGGCTCTGGGGCCAACGTCCTGACTTTC. Translated: CASSQGGGSGANVLTF. This rearrangement joins TRBV3-1 to TRBJ2-6; tentatively, D is TRBD2 (6 bases). Germline V gene sequence: CDR1 LGHDT, CDR2 YNNKEL (reference sequence). Trimming stripped 1 base from V and 0 bases from J, with 7 bases between. This CDR3 has 16 residues.

The genes are TRBV6-5 and TRBJ2-1, with 9 bases that match TRBD2. This CDR3 is 15 amino acids long. The germline V gene has CDR1 MNHEY and CDR2 SVGAGI. V lost 2 bases and J lost 7; bases outside the gene matches: 6. CDR3 in amino acids: CASSYGSAGGNEQFF. CDR3 DNA sequence: TGTGCCAGCAGTTACGGGTCAGCGGGAGGTAATGAGCAGTTCTTC.